This T cell receptor beta chain was captured by sequencing in a study of patients and donors after allogeneic stem cell transplantation. TCRdb itself ran the RT-PCR reads through MiXCR, one entry per CDR3 protein. The sample lists tens of thousands of distinct CDR3 sequences; around 49% were seen once. CDR1 is MNHNS, CDR2 SASEGT, per germline. The CDR3 is 14 amino acids. V shed 6 bases and J shed 0 bases, with 10 bases lying between them. Sequenced sample: blood, either unsorted or a sorted T cell fraction (not recorded which). V is TRBV6-1 and J is TRBJ2-3; no clear D. The clonotype comes from a human donor who was either an allogeneic HSCT recipient or a stem cell or donor lymphocyte infusion donor (not recorded which). It is not recorded whose cells these are; they may come from a transplant donor. For the CDR3, the DNA is TGTGCCAGCAGGCCGTTTCTTAGCACAGATACGCAGTATTTT. It encodes CASRPFLSTDTQYF.